The text below deals with one T cell receptor (beta chain). This sample was taken from a study of identical twins. A template switching step contributed a universal primer site, while unique molecular identifiers were present in the cDNA. One entry per CDR3 protein, called by TCRdb with MiXCR from the 5' RACE reads. The table shows fewer than 250,000 distinct CDR3 sequences, with about 7.5% occurring only once. The same specimen was also included in a second study, on yellow fever vaccine responses in identical twins.

The TCR sequence derives from a woman in her late teens or twenties in good health. Sequenced sample: memory (CD45RO+) T cells sorted from blood.

The CDR3 is CASSEYGRQGNEKLFF. The CDR3 DNA reads TGTGCCAGCAGTGAATACGGGAGACAGGGAAATGAAAAACTGTTTTTT. This chain links TRBV25-1 with TRBJ1-4, with 7 nucleotides matching TRBD1. CDR1 and CDR2 from the germline V gene are MGHDK and SYGVNS. The CDR3 has 16 amino acids. V was pared by 0 bases and J by 5 bases, with 6 bases of the junction left unmatched. The full variable domain, rest sourced from reference TRBV25-1 and TRBJ1-4, is EADIYQTPRYLVIGTGKKITLECSQTMGHDKMYWYQQDPGMELHLIHYSYGVNSTEKGDLSSESTVSRIRTEHFPLTLESARPSHTSQYLCASSEYGRQGNEKLFFGSGTQLSVL.